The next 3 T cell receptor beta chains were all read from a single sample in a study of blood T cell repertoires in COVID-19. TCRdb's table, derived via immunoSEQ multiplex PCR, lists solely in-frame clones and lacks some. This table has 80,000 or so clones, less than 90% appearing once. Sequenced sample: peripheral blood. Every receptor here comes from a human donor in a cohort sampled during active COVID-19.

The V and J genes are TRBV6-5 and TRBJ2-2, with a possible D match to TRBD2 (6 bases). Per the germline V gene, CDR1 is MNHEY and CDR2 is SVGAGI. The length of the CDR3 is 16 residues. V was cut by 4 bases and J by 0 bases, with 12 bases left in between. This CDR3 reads CASSSPGGTNTGELFF. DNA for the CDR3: TGTGCCAGCAGTTCCCCCGGCGGGACGAACACCGGGGAGCTGTTTTTT.

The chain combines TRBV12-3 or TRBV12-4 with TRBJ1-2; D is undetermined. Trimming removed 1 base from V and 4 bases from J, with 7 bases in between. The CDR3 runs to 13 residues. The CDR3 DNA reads TGTGCCAGCAGTTTAGTTCCTAGCTATGGCTACACCTTC. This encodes CASSLVPSYGYTF.

CDR3 loop: CAPSLQAGKTYEQYF. DNA for the CDR3: TGTGCCCCGTCTCTGCAAGCGGGCAAAACCTACGAGCAGTACTTC. The chain recombines TRBV27 with TRBJ2-7, with TRBD2 as a possible D gene (6 bases). The V end was cut by 11 bases, the J end by 2 bases, with 22 bases between. This CDR3 is built from 15 residues. Germline V gene lookup returns CDR1 MNHEY and CDR2 SMNVEV (reference sequence).